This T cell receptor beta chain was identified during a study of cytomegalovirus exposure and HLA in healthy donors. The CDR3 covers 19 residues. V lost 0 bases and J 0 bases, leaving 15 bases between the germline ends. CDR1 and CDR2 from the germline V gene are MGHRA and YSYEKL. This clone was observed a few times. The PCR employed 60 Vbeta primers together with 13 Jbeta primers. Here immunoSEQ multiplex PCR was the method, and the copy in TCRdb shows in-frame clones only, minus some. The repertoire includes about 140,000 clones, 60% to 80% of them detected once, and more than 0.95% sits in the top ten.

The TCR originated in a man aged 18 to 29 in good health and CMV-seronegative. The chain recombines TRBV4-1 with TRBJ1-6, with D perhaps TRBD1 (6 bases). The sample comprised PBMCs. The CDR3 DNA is TGCGCCAGCAGCCAAGATATGGGGACATTAAGCTCCTATAATTCACCCCTCCACTTT. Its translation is CASSQDMGTLSSYNSPLHF.